These T cell receptor beta chains were read from a single sample in a study of T cells in Graves' hyperthyroidism and ophthalmopathy. TCRdb re-called the multiplex PCR reads with MiXCR, one entry per CDR3 protein. The sample shows some 300,000 distinct CDR3 sequences, roughly 17% of them seen only once. Sequencing used blood. The origin of the receptors is a man aged 25-45 years with Graves' hyperthyroidism. CDR3s include the opening cysteine and the closing phenylalanine or tryptophan. D genes are given only for firm matches. Not every row has a clone size; where given, it reads once, few, many or a size class.

d_call,clone_size,j_call,v_call,cdr3_aa,cdr3_nt
TRBD2,-,TRBJ2-5,TRBV7-6,CASSWTSGRARVEPQYF,TGTGCCAGCAGCTGGACTAGCGGGAGGGCGCGGGTAGAGCCCCAGTACTTC
-,-,TRBJ2-5,TRBV7-9,CAIHRTAQETQYF,TGTGCCATCCACCGGACAGCTCAAGAGACCCAGTACTTC
TRBD2,many,TRBJ2-1,TRBV12-3/TRBV12-4,CASTANAGVEQFF,TGTGCCAGCACAGCAAATGCGGGAGTTGAGCAGTTCTTC
TRBD2,-,TRBJ2-3,TRBV20-1,CSARDRTSGTTDTQYF,TGCAGTGCTAGAGATAGGACTAGCGGGACCACAGATACGCAGTATTTT
TRBD2,-,TRBJ2-1,TRBV20-1,CSARARGDEQFF,TGCAGTGCTAGAGCGCGGGGGGATGAGCAGTTCTTC
-,few,TRBJ2-3,TRBV5-4,CASSSPGADTQYF,TGTGCCAGCAGCTCCCCGGGAGCAGATACGCAGTATTTT
-,many,TRBJ1-1,TRBV27,CASSLNDHTEAFF,TGTGCCAGCAGTTTAAACGACCACACTGAAGCTTTCTTT
-,many,TRBJ1-1,TRBV27,CASSLLPRGGGTEAFF,TGTGCCAGCAGCCTTCTCCCTCGGGGGGGAGGCACTGAAGCTTTCTTT
-,-,TRBJ2-1,TRBV24-1,CTTSDAGGRGYNEQFF,TGTACCACCAGTGATGCCGGGGGTCGGGGCTACAATGAGCAGTTCTTC
-,many,TRBJ1-2,TRBV7-3,CASSPQVGIEGYTF,TGTGCCAGCAGCCCCCAGGTGGGGATAGAAGGCTACACCTTC
TRBD2,many,TRBJ2-7,TRBV27,CASSFPTSGKDEQYF,TGTGCCAGCAGTTTTCCCACTAGCGGGAAGGACGAGCAGTACTTC
-,-,TRBJ1-5,TRBV7-9,CASSPVQSNQPQHF,TGTGCCAGCAGCCCAGTACAGTCGAATCAGCCCCAGCATTTT
-,-,TRBJ2-1,TRBV25-1,CASSKPSGEQFF,TGTGCCAGCAGTAAGCCTTCCGGTGAGCAGTTCTTC
-,many,TRBJ1-6,TRBV27,CASSPIDSPLHF,TGTGCCAGCAGCCCCATCGATTCACCCCTCCACTTT
-,many,TRBJ1-1,TRBV6-1,CASSQISRATEAFF,TGTGCCAGCAGTCAGATCTCCAGGGCCACTGAAGCTTTCTTT
TRBD1,few,TRBJ1-6,TRBV2,CASRGQGRYSPLHF,TGTGCCAGCAGAGGACAGGGGCGGTATTCACCCCTCCACTTT
TRBD1,-,TRBJ1-5,TRBV28,CASSSDRGAFQPQHF,TGTGCCAGCAGCTCGGACAGGGGCGCTTTTCAGCCCCAGCATTTT
-,-,TRBJ2-2,TRBV20-1,CSARDGNTGELFF,TGCAGTGCCCGGGATGGGAACACCGGGGAGCTGTTTTTT
TRBD2,many,TRBJ2-1,TRBV7-2,CASRGGLAGANEQFF,TGTGCCAGCAGGGGGGGACTAGCGGGAGCCAATGAGCAGTTCTTC
-,many,TRBJ2-5,TRBV7-8,CASSTSRGAETQYF,TGTGCCAGCAGCACCTCAAGAGGGGCTGAGACCCAGTACTTC
-,many,TRBJ1-5,TRBV18,CASSWGGGNQPQHF,TGTGCCAGCTCATGGGGGGGAGGCAATCAGCCCCAGCATTTT
-,-,TRBJ2-1,TRBV15,CATSSLGSYNEQFF,TGTGCCACCAGCTCCTTAGGGAGCTACAATGAGCAGTTCTTC
-,many,TRBJ2-7,TRBV5-1,CASSPGGAGGASYEQYF,TGCGCCAGCAGCCCAGGGGGGGCGGGAGGTGCCTCCTACGAGCAGTACTTC
TRBD2,-,TRBJ2-3,TRBV28,CASSPGLAGPTDTQYF,TGTGCCAGCAGTCCCGGACTAGCGGGTCCCACAGATACGCAGTATTTT
-,many,TRBJ2-3,TRBV7-2,CASSETGLITDTQYF,TGTGCCAGCAGCGAGACGGGACTTATCACAGATACGCAGTATTTT
-,many,TRBJ1-4,TRBV5-1,CASSLSATPDEKLFF,TGCGCCAGCAGCTTGTCAGCCACTCCCGATGAAAAACTGTTTTTT
-,many,TRBJ2-5,TRBV5-8,CASSLAEDSGETQYF,TGTGCCAGCAGCTTGGCCGAGGATTCAGGAGAGACCCAGTACTTC
-,-,TRBJ2-1,TRBV12-3/TRBV12-4,CASSLWAGDHEQFF,TGTGCCAGCAGTTTATGGGCAGGGGACCATGAGCAGTTCTTC
TRBD2,few,TRBJ2-1,TRBV7-7,CASSPIAGTTYNEQFF,TGTGCTAGCAGCCCCATAGCGGGCACTACCTACAATGAGCAGTTCTTC
TRBD1,many,TRBJ2-2,TRBV18,CASSEQGNTGKLFF,TGTGCCAGCTCAGAACAGGGGAACACCGGGAAGCTGTTTTTT
-,many,TRBJ2-1,TRBV5-1,CASSFGGGNEANEQFF,TGCGCCAGCAGCTTCGGGGGCGGGAACGAGGCAAATGAGCAGTTCTTC
-,many,TRBJ2-1,TRBV12-3/TRBV12-4,CASKAGLRDEQFF,TGTGCCAGCAAAGCAGGGCTAAGGGATGAGCAGTTCTTC
TRBD1,many,TRBJ2-3,TRBV29-1,CSVVRSGGADTQYF,TGCAGCGTTGTTCGTTCAGGGGGCGCAGATACGCAGTATTTT
TRBD1,-,TRBJ1-5,TRBV4-1,CASSRSGTGGQPQHF,TGCGCCAGCAGCCGTTCCGGGACAGGGGGTCAGCCCCAGCATTTT
-,many,TRBJ2-2,TRBV18,CASSRTGEGGIGELFF,TGTGCCAGCTCCCGGACCGGGGAAGGAGGGATCGGGGAGCTGTTTTTT
-,-,TRBJ2-1,TRBV12-3/TRBV12-4,CASSLWQINKNEQFF,TGTGCCAGCAGTTTATGGCAGATCAATAAAAATGAGCAGTTCTTC
-,-,TRBJ1-4,TRBV15,CATSDEGGSNEKLFF,TGTGCCACCAGCGACGAGGGGGGATCTAATGAAAAACTGTTTTTT
-,many,TRBJ2-3,TRBV2,CASSDKSTDTQYF,TGTGCCAGCAGTGATAAATCTACAGATACGCAGTATTTT
TRBD1,-,TRBJ2-3,TRBV9,CASSPGTGSSDTQYF,TGTGCCAGCAGCCCAGGGACAGGGAGTTCAGATACGCAGTATTTT
-,few,TRBJ2-7,TRBV6-1,CASSERVLIFSYEQYF,TGTGCCAGCAGTGAAAGGGTCCTCATCTTCTCCTACGAGCAGTACTTC
-,many,TRBJ1-1,TRBV29-1,CSVMNTEAFF,TGCAGCGTTATGAACACTGAAGCTTTCTTT
TRBD1,-,TRBJ2-7,TRBV20-1,CSVGTEPYEQYF,TGCAGTGTTGGGACAGAACCCTACGAGCAGTACTTC
TRBD2,many,TRBJ2-3,TRBV20-1,CSARRLAENTDTQYF,TGCAGTGCAAGACGACTAGCGGAGAACACAGATACGCAGTATTTT
-,many,TRBJ1-5,TRBV6-1,CASSPKLRARQPQHF,TGTGCCAGCAGTCCTAAGCTACGGGCACGGCAGCCCCAGCATTTT
-,many,TRBJ2-4,TRBV6-1,CASRIWEGENIQYF,TGTGCCAGCAGGATATGGGAGGGGGAAAACATTCAGTACTTC
TRBD2,many,TRBJ2-1,TRBV2,CAGTPGLGGEQFF,TGTGCCGGGACCCCCGGACTAGGTGGGGAGCAGTTCTTC
TRBD2,-,TRBJ2-1,TRBV4-1,CASSQGGSGTSSYNEQFF,TGCGCCAGCAGCCAAGGGGGTAGCGGGACGAGCTCCTACAATGAGCAGTTCTTC
TRBD1,many,TRBJ1-2,TRBV2,CASSAGQGFGGYTF,TGTGCCAGCAGTGCGGGACAGGGGTTTGGGGGCTACACCTTC
-,many,TRBJ2-2,TRBV2,CASSELGGPNTGELFF,TGTGCCAGCAGTGAGCTTGGTGGGCCGAACACCGGGGAGCTGTTTTTT
-,many,TRBJ2-1,TRBV12-3/TRBV12-4,CASSFGGRRRNEQFF,TGTGCCAGCAGTTTCGGTGGGAGAAGAAGAAATGAGCAGTTCTTC
-,many,TRBJ2-3,TRBV7-9,CASSLALAITDTQYF,TGTGCCAGCAGCTTGGCGCTAGCCATCACAGATACGCAGTATTTT
-,-,TRBJ2-7,TRBV18,CASSQGISYEQYF,TGTGCCAGCTCACAGGGGATTTCCTACGAGCAGTACTTC
-,-,TRBJ1-2,TRBV6-1,CASSEELRGIRDGYTF,TGTGCCAGCAGTGAGGAGCTGAGGGGCATTAGGGATGGCTACACCTTC
-,few,TRBJ1-1,TRBV18,CASSPVRMNTEAFF,TGTGCCAGCTCACCGGTACGGATGAACACTGAAGCTTTCTTT
TRBD1,-,TRBJ2-1,TRBV7-9,CASSQWDRKYNEQFF,TGTGCCAGCAGCCAATGGGACAGAAAATACAATGAGCAGTTCTTC
-,many,TRBJ2-3,TRBV20-1,CSARDLSPIDTQYF,TGCAGTGCTAGAGATTTGTCGCCGATAGATACGCAGTATTTT
TRBD1,-,TRBJ1-6,TRBV10-3,CAIGRDRRMGAPLHF,TGTGCCATCGGCCGGGACAGAAGGATGGGGGCACCCCTCCACTTT
-,many,TRBJ2-3,TRBV7-9,CASSLLWVDTDTQYF,TGTGCCAGCAGCTTACTGTGGGTGGACACAGATACGCAGTATTTT
TRBD2,-,TRBJ2-1,TRBV12-3/TRBV12-4,CASMLAGGFNEQFF,TGTGCCAGCATGCTAGCGGGAGGCTTCAATGAGCAGTTCTTC